This T cell receptor beta chain comes out of a study of lymphopenia after photon versus proton radiotherapy. Study-level points and caveats: A bigger post-nadir fall in TCR diversity correlated inversely with survival time in deceased patients. Proton therapy kept repertoires fairly stable, unlike photons, which gained effector/memory cells. Only patients who died were analyzed for survival; proton advantage is unproven.

Some clones are missing from TCRdb's copy, which holds only in-frame ones; the method was immunoSEQ multiplex PCR. The sample lists roughly 76,000 clones, around 92% occurring once. With regard to this clone: Its antigen is still unknown.

The V gene lost 2 bases and the J gene lost 6 bases, with 8 bases spanning the gap. Germline loops: CDR1 ENHRY, CDR2 SYGVKD. CDR3 length: 12 amino acids. The chain uses TRBV10-3 and TRBJ2-7, with a weak D call TRBD2 (6 bases). The sample in question was peripheral blood, obtained from a patient treated with photon-based radiotherapy. The clonotype was recovered from a woman aged 40 to 55 with cholangiocarcinoma. The CDR3 DNA is TGTGCCATCAGTGAGGGGACTCGCGAGCAGTACTTC. This encodes CAISEGTREQYF.